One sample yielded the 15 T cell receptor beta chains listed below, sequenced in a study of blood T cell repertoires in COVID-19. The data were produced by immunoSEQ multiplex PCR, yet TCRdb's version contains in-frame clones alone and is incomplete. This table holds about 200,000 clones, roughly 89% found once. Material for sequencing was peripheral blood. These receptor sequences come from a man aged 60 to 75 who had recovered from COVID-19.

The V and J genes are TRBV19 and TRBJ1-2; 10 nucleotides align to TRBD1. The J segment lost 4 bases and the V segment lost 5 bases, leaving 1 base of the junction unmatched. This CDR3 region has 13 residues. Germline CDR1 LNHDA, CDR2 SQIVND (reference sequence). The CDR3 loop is CASSGTGVYGYTF. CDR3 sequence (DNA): TGTGCCAGTAGTGGGACAGGGGTCTATGGCTACACCTTC. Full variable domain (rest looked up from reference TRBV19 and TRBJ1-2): DGGITQSPKYLFRKEGQNVTLSCEQNLNHDAMYWYRQDPGQGLRLIYYSQIVNDFQKGDIAEGYSVSREKKESFPLTVTSAQKNPTAFYLCASSGTGVYGYTFGSGTRLTVV.

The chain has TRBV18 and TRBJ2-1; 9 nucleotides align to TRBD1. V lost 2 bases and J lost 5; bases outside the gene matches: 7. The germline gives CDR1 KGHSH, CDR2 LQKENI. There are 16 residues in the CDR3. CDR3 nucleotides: TGTGCCAGCTCACCATTGTCACAGGGGGCGGACAATGAGCAGTTCTTC. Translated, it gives CASSPLSQGADNEQFF.

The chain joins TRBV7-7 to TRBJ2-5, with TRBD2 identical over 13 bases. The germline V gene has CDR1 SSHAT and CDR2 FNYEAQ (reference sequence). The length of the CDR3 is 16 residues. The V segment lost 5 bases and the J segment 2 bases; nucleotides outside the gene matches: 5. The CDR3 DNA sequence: TGTGCCAGCAGCCGGGGACTAGCGGGGTTTCAAGAGACCCAGTACTTC. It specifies CASSRGLAGFQETQYF.

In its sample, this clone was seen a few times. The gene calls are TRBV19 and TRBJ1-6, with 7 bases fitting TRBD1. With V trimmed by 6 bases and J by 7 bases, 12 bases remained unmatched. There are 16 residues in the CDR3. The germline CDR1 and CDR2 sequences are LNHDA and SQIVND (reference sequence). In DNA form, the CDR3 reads TGTGCCAGTAGGACCACCCCACAGGGGTCGAATTCACCCCTCCACTTT. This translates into CASRTTPQGSNSPLHF. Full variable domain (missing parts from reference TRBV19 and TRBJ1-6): DGGITQSPKYLFRKEGQNVTLSCEQNLNHDAMYWYRQDPGQGLRLIYYSQIVNDFQKGDIAEGYSVSREKKESFPLTVTSAQKNPTAFYLCASRTTPQGSNSPLHFGNGTRLTVT.

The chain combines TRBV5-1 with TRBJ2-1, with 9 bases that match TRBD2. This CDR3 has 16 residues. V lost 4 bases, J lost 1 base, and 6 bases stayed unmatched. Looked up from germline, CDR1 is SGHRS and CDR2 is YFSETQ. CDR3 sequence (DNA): TGCGCCAGCAGCGCTAGCGGGATAGGTTCCTACAATGAGCAGTTCTTC. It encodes CASSASGIGSYNEQFF.

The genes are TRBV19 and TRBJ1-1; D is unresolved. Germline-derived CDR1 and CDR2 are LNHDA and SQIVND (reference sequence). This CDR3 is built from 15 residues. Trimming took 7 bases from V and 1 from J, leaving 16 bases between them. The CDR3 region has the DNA TGTGCCAGTATCCAATTATTTTCAGGGAACACTGAAGCTTTCTTT. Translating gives CASIQLFSGNTEAFF.

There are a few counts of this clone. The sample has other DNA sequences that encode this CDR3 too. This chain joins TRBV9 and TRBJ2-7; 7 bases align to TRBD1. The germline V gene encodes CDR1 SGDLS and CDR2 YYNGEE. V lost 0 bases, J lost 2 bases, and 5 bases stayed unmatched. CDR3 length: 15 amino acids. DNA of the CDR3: TGTGCCAGCAGCGTAGAGGGGCAGGGGGCCTACGAGCAGTACTTC. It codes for CASSVEGQGAYEQYF.

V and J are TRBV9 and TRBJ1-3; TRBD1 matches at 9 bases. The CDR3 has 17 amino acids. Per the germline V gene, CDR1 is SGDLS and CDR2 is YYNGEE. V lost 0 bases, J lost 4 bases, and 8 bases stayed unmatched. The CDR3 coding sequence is TGTGCCAGCAGCGTAGGGGGGACAGGGACTGTGGGAAACACCATATATTTT. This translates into CASSVGGTGTVGNTIYF.

In nucleotides, the CDR3 is TGTGCCAGCAGTCGTCGTCGACTAGCGGGGGGTGCGGAGCTGTTTTTT. Translated, it gives CASSRRRLAGGAELFF. The rearrangement uses TRBV5-8 and TRBJ2-2; TRBD2 agrees at 13 bases. There are 16 residues in the CDR3. CDR1 is SGHTS and CDR2 is YDEGEE in the germline V gene. Trimming took 5 bases from V and 10 from J; bases not matched to a gene: 11.

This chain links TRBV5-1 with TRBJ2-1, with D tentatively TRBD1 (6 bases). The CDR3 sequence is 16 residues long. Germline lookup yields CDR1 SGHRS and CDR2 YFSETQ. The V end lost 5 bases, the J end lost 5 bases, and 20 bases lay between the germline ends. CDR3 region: CASRSVGRGSHNEQFF. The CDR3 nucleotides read TGCGCCAGCAGATCGGTGGGCAGGGGATCCCACAATGAGCAGTTCTTC.

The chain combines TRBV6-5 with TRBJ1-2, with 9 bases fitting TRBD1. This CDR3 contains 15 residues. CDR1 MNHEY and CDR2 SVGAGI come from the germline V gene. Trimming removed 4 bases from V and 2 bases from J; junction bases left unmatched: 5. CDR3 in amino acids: CASSSPGQGNYGYTF. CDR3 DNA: TGTGCCAGCAGTTCCCCGGGACAGGGAAACTATGGCTACACCTTC.

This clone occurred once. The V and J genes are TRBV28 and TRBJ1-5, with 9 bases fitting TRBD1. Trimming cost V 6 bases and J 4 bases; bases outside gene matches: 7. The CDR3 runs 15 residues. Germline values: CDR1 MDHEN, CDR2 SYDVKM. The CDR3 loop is CASSTAGTGNQPQHF. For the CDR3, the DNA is TGTGCCAGCAGCACAGCCGGGACAGGGAATCAGCCCCAGCATTTT.

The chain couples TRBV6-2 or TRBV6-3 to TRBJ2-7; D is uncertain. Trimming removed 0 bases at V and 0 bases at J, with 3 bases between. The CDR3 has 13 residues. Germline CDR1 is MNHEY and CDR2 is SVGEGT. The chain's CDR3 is CASSYSGSYEQYF. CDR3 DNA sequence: TGTGCCAGCAGTTACTCCGGCTCCTACGAGCAGTACTTC.

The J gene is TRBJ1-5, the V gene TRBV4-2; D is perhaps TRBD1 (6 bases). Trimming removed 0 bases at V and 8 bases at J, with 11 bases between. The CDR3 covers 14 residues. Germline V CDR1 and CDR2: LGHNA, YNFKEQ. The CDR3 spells CASSQDRGLEPQHF. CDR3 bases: TGTGCCAGCAGCCAAGACAGGGGCTTGGAGCCCCAGCATTTT.

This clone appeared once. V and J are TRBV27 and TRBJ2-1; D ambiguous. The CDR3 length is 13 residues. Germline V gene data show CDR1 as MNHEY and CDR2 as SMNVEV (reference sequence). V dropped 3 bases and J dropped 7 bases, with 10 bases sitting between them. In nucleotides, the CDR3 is TGTGCCAGCAGTTTGGGCAGTGGAAATGAGCAGTTCTTC. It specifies CASSLGSGNEQFF.